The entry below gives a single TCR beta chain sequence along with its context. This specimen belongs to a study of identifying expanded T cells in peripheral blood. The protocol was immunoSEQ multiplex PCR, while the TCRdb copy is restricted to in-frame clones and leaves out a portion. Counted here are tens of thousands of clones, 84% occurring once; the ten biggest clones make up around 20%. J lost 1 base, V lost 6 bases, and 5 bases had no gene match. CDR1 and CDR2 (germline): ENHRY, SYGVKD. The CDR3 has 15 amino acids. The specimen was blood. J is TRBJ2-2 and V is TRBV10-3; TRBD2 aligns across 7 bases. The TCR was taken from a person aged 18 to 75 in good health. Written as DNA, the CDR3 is TGTGCCATCAGCCTCTCGGGGGGGAACACCGGGGAGCTGTTTTTT. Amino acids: CAISLSGGNTGELFF.